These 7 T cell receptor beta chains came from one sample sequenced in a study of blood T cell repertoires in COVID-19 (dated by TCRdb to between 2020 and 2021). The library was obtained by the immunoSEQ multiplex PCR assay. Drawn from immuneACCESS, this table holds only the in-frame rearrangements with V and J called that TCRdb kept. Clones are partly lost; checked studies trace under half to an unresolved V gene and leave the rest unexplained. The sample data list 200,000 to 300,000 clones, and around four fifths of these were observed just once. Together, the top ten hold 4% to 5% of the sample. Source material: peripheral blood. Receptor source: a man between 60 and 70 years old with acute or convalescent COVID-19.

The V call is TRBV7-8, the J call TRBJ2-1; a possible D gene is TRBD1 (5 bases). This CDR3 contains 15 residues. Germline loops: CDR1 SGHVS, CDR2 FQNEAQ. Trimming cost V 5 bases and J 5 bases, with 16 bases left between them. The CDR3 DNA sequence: TGTGCCAGCAGCGCGATGGCAGGGTCAAACAATGAGCAGTTCTTC. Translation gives CASSAMAGSNNEQFF.

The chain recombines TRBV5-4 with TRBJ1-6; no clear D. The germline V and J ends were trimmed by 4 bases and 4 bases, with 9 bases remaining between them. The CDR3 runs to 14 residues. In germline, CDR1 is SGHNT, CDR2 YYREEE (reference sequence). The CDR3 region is CASSTGIYNSPLHF. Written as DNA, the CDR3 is TGTGCCAGCAGCACGGGGATATATAATTCACCCCTCCACTTT.

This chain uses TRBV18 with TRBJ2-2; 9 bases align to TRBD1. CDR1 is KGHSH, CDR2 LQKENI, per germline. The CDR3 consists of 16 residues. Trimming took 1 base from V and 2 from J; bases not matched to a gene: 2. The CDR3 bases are TGTGCCAGCTCACCACTAACAGGGGGCAACACCGGGGAGCTGTTTTTT. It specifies CASSPLTGGNTGELFF.

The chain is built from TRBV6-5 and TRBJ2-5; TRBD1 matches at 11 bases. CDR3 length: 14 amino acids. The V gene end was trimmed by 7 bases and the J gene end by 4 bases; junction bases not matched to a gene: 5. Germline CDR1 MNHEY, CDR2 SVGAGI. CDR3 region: CASIWDRGGETQYF. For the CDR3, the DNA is TGTGCCAGCATCTGGGACAGGGGGGGAGAGACCCAGTACTTC.

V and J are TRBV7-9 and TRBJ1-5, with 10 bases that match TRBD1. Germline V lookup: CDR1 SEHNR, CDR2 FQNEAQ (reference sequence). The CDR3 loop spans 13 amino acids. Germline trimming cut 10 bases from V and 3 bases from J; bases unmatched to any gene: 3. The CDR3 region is CATTGGLNQPQHF. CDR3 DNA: TGTGCCACGACAGGGGGCCTCAATCAGCCCCAGCATTTT. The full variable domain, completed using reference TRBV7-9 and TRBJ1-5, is DTGVSQNPRHKITKRGQNVTFRCDPISEHNRLYWYRQTLGQGPEFLTYFQNEAQLEKSRLLSDRFSAERPKGSFSTLEIQRTEQGDSAMYLCATTGGLNQPQHFGDGTRLSIL.

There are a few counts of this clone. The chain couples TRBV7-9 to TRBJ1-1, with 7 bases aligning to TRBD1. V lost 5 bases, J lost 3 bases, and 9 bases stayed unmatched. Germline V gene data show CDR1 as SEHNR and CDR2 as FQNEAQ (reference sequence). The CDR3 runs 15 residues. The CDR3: CASSPSSGQYTEAFF. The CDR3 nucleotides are TGTGCCAGCAGCCCAAGTTCGGGACAGTACACTGAAGCTTTCTTT.

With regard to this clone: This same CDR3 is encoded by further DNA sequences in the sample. The CDR3 nucleotides read TGCGCCAGCAGCTTGGGGACAGGGGGTGGCACTGAAGCTTTCTTT. It translates to CASSLGTGGGTEAFF. The chain uses TRBV5-1 and TRBJ1-1, with TRBD1 matching over 10 bases. Germline V gene data show CDR1 as SGHRS and CDR2 as YFSETQ. The V gene end was trimmed by 0 bases and the J gene end by 4 bases; junction bases not matched to a gene: 3. This CDR3 region has 15 residues.